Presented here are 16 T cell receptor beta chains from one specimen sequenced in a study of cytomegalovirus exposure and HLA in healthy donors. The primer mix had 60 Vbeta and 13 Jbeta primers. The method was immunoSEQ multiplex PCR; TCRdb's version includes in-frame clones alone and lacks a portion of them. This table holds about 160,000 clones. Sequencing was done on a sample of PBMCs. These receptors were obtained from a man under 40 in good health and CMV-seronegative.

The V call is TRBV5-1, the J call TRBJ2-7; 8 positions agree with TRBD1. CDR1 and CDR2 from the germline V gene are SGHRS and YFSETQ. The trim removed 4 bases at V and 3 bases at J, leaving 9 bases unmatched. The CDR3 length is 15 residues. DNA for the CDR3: TGCGCCAGCAGCCCAGGGGCAGGGGGCGTCTACGAGCAGTACTTC. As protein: CASSPGAGGVYEQYF.

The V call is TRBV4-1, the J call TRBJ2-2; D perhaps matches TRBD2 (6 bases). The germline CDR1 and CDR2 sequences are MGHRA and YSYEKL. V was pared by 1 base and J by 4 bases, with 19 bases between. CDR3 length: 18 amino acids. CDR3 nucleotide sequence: TGCGCCAGCAGCCAAGGGAGCGGTCCGGGAGTAGGCACCGGGGAGCTGTTTTTT. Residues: CASSQGSGPGVGTGELFF.

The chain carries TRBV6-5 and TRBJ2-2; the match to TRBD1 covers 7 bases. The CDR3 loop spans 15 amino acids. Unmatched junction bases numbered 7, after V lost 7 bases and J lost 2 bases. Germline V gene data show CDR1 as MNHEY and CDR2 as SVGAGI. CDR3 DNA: TGTGCCAGCACGAGACAGGGAATCAACACCGGGGAGCTGTTTTTT. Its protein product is CASTRQGINTGELFF.

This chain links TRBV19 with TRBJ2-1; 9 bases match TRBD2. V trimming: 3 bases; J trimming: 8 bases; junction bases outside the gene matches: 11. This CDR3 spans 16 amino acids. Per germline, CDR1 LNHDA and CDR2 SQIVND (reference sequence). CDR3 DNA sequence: TGTGCCAGTAGTATCTCCTATGATAGCGGGAGCTATGAGCAGTTCTTC. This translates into CASSISYDSGSYEQFF.

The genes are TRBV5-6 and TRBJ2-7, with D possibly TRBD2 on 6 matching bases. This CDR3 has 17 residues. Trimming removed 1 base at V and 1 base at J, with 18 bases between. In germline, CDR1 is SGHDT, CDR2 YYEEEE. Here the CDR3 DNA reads TGTGCCAGCAGCTTGTCCTGGGCTAGCGTAGAATCCTACGAGCAGTACTTC. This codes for CASSLSWASVESYEQYF. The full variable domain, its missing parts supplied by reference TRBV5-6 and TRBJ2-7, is DAGVTQSPTHLIKTRGQQVTLRCSPKSGHDTVSWYQQALGQGPQFIFQYYEEEERQRGNFPDRFSGHQFPNYSSELNVNALLLGDSALYLCASSLSWASVESYEQYFGPGTRLTVT.

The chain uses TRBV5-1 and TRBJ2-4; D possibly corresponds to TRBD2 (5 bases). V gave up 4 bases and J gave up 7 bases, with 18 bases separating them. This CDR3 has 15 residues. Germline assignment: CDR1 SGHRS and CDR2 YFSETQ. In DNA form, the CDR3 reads TGCGCCAGCAGCACTTATTCCGGTGCGGGCAACATTCAGTACTTC. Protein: CASSTYSGAGNIQYF. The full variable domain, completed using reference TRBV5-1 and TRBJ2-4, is KAGVTQTPRYLIKTRGQQVTLSCSPISGHRSVSWYQQTPGQGLQFLFEYFSETQRNKGNFPGRFSGRQFSNSRSEMNVSTLELGDSALYLCASSTYSGAGNIQYFGAGTRLSVL.

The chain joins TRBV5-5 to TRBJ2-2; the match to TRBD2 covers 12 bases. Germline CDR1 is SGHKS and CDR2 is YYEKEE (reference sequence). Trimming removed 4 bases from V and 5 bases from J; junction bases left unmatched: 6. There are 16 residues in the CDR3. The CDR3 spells CASSPTSGSITGELFF. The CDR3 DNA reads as TGTGCCAGCAGCCCGACTAGCGGGAGTATAACCGGGGAGCTGTTTTTT.

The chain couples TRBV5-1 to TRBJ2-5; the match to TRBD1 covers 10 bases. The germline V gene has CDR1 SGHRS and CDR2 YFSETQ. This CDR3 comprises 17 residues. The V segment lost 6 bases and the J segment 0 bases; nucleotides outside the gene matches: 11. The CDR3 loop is CASTSPGTGDNQETQYF. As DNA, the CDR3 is TGCGCCAGCACTTCCCCCGGGACAGGGGATAACCAAGAGACCCAGTACTTC.

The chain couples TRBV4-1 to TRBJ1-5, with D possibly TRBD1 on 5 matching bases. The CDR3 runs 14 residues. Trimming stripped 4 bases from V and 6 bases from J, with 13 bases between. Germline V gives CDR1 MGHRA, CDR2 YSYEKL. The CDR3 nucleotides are TGCGCCAGCAGCCCAGGACAAGATGGTCAGCCCCAGCATTTT. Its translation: CASSPGQDGQPQHF.

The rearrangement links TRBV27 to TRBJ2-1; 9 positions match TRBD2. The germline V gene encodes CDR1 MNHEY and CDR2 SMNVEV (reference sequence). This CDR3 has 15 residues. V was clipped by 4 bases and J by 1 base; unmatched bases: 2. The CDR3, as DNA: TGTGCCAGCAGTTGGCTAGCGGGGTCCTACAATGAGCAGTTCTTC. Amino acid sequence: CASSWLAGSYNEQFF.

This CDR3 is CASSYGLAGDNEQFF. The CDR3 coding sequence is TGTGCCAGCAGCTATGGACTAGCGGGAGACAATGAGCAGTTCTTC. V is TRBV13 and J is TRBJ2-1, with 13 bases aligning to TRBD2. The length of the CDR3 is 15 residues. CDR1 PRHDT and CDR2 FYEKMQ come from the germline V gene (reference sequence). The J segment lost 5 bases and the V segment lost 4 bases, leaving 2 bases of the junction unmatched.

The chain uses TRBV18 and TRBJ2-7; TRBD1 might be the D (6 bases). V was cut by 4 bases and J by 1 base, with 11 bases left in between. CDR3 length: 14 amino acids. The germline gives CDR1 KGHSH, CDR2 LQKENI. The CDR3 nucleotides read TGTGCCAGCTCACTAACAGGGTTGTCCTACGAGCAGTACTTC. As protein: CASSLTGLSYEQYF.

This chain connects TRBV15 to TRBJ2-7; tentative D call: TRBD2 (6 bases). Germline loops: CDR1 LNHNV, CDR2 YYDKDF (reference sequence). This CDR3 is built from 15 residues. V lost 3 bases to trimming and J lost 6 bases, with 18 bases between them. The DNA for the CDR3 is TGTGCCACCAGCAGCCCCGGGGGAACCCCCTCCGAGCAGTACTTC. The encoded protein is CATSSPGGTPSEQYF.

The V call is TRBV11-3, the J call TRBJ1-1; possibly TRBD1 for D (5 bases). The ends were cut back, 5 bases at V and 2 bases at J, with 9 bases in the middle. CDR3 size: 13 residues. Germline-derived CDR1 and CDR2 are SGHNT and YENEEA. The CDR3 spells CASSRQLNTEAFF. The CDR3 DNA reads TGTGCCAGCAGCCGACAGCTCAACACTGAAGCTTTCTTT.

CDR3 nucleotides: TGCAGCGTAGTGGGACTAGCGGGAGCCTACGAGCAGTACTTC. It yields the protein CSVVGLAGAYEQYF. This chain joins TRBV29-1 and TRBJ2-7, with 14 bases aligning to TRBD2. Germline V gene data show CDR1 as SQVTM and CDR2 as ANQGSEA. The CDR3 extends over 14 amino acids. The ends lost 6 bases at V and 2 bases at J; junction bases unmatched: 3.

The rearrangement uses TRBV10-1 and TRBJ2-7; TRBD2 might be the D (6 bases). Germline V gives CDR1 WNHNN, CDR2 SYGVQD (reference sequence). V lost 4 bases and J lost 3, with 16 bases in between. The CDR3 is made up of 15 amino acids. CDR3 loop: CASSGRVFESYEQYF. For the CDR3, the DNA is TGCGCCAGCAGTGGGAGGGTATTTGAGAGCTACGAGCAGTACTTC.